The rows below give T cell receptor beta chains drawn from one sample of a study of T cell responses to AZD1222 COVID-19 vaccine. The data were produced by immunoSEQ multiplex PCR, yet TCRdb's version contains in-frame clones alone and is incomplete. The data show 120,000 to 150,000 clones, around 93% seen once. Specimen: peripheral blood, collected 28 days after the second AZD1222 dose. All receptors come from an adult who received the AZD1222 COVID-19 vaccine. Each CDR3 is given without its conserved first and last residue.

TRBV7-8	TRBJ1-6	ASSLSGGGDLSPLH
TRBV21-1	TRBJ1-2	ASAVEDGYT
TRBV2	TRBJ2-3	ATKGVRKLAGGPVGTPDTQY
TRBV2	TRBJ2-7	ASVTSYEQY
TRBV5-6	TRBJ2-3	ASSRSSTDTQY
TRBV19	TRBJ1-4	ASSIGDRASAEKLF
TRBV7-9	TRBJ1-2	ASSLSGREGVGYT
TRBV5-4	TRBJ1-2	ASSLDPGDHGYT
TRBV6-2/TRBV6-3	TRBJ1-2	ASSYVRGAYGYT
TRBV6-4	TRBJ2-7	ASSDRGQGYEQY
TRBV12-5	TRBJ2-3	ASGLSASSTDTQY
TRBV3-1/TRBV3-2	TRBJ2-1	ASSQGPVSSYNEQF
TRBV7-3	TRBJ2-1	ASSPTPRGYNEQF
TRBV10-3	TRBJ2-3	AISETGPRGGTDTQY
TRBV7-9	TRBJ1-2	ASSSSRDRAYGYT
TRBV6-5	TRBJ2-7	ASSYTQGWEIYEQY